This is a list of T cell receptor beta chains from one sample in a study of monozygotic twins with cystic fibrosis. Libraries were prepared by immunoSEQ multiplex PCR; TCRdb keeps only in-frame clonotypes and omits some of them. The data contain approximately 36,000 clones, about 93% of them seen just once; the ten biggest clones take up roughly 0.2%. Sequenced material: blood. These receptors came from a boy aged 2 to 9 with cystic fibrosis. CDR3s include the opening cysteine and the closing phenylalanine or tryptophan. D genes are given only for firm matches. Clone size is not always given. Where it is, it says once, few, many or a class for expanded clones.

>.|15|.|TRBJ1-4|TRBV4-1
TGCGCCAGCAGCCAAGAAAGAGTAGGGTTTGAGAAACTGTTTTTT
CASSQERVGFEKLFF
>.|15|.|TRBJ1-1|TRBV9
TGTGCCAGCAGCCCTTGGGGGTTCTCTGACACTGAAGCTTTCTTT
CASSPWGFSDTEAFF
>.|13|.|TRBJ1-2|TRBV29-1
TGCAGCGTTGAACTGGGAGGTCTCTATGGCTACACCTTC
CSVELGGLYGYTF
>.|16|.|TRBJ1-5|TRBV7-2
TGTGCCAGCAGCTCCCTTAGGTCCGGGGGTGGACAGCCCCAGCATTTT
CASSSLRSGGGQPQHF
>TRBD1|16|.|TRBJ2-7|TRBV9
TGTGCCAGCAGCGTAGCTACGACAGGGGGATTATACGAGCAGTACTTC
CASSVATTGGLYEQYF
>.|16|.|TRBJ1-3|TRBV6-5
TGTGCCAGCAGTTACGGAACAGAATACTCTGGAAACACCATATATTTT
CASSYGTEYSGNTIYF
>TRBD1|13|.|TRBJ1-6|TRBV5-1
TGCGCCAGCAGCGGACAGGGGAATTCACCCCTCCACTTT
CASSGQGNSPLHF
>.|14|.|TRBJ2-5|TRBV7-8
TGTGCCAGCAGCTTTAGCAGGGGAGAAGAGACCCAGTACTTC
CASSFSRGEETQYF
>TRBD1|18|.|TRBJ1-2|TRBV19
TGTGCCAGTAGTACCCCCGTTAAGACAGGGCGAACTAACTATGGCTACACCTTC
CASSTPVKTGRTNYGYTF
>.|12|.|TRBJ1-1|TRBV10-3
TGTGCCATCAGACCGACGAACACTGAAGCTTTCTTT
CAIRPTNTEAFF
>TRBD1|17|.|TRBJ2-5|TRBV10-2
TGCGCCACCGGGGACAGGGGGGCCTTAGGGCTTCAAGAGACCCAGTACTTC
CATGDRGALGLQETQYF
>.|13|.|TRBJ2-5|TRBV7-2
TGTGCCAGCAGCTTAAACCGCGGAGAGACCCAGTACTTC
CASSLNRGETQYF
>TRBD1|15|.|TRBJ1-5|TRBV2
TGTGCCAGCAGTGTTTCGGGACAGGGGTATCAGCCCCAGCATTTT
CASSVSGQGYQPQHF
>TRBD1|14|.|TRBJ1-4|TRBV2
TGTGCCAGCAGTGTAAGGACAGGGGATGAAAAACTGTTTTTT
CASSVRTGDEKLFF
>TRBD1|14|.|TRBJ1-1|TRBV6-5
TGTGCCAGCAGGCGGACAGGAACTAACACTGAAGCTTTCTTT
CASRRTGTNTEAFF
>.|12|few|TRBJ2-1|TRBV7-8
TGTGCCAGCAGCTTAGTCCTCAATGAGCAGTTCTTC
CASSLVLNEQFF
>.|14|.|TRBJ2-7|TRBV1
TGCACCCCTATGTCAAGGGGCCAGGGCTACGAGCAGTACTTC
CTPMSRGQGYEQYF
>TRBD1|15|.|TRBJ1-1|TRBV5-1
TGCGCCAGCAGCTTGGGTGGGACAGATAACACTGAAGCTTTCTTT
CASSLGGTDNTEAFF
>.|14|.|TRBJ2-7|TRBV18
TGTGCCAGCTCACCGGCGCTGGTCCCCTACGAGCAGTACTTC
CASSPALVPYEQYF
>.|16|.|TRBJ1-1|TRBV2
TGTGCCAGCAGGGTGGACCTCCGCGACGGGAACACTGAAGCTTTCTTT
CASRVDLRDGNTEAFF
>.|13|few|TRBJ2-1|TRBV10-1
TGCGCCAGCAGTGACTGGCCCTACAATGAGCAGTTCTTC
CASSDWPYNEQFF
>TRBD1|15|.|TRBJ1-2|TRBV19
TGTGCCAGTAGCGAGGGGGACAGAGCTAACTATGGCTACACCTTC
CASSEGDRANYGYTF
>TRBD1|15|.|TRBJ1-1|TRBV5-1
TGCGCCAGCAGCTTCACTACAGGGGGCGGCACTGAAGCTTTCTTT
CASSFTTGGGTEAFF
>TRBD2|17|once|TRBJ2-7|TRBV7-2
TGTGCCAGCAGCTTAGGTCTGGGACTAGCGGGGACCTACGAGCAGTACTTC
CASSLGLGLAGTYEQYF
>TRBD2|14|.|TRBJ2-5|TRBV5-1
TGCGCCAGTAGACGAGCGGGGGGGAAGGAGACCCAGTACTTC
CASRRAGGKETQYF
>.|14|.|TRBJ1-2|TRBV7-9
TGTGCCAGCAGCTTAGGTGAGGGTAATGATGGCTACACCTTC
CASSLGEGNDGYTF
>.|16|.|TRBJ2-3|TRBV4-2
TGTGCCAGCAGCCAAGAGGCCCCCGGGGGCACAGATACGCAGTATTTT
CASSQEAPGGTDTQYF
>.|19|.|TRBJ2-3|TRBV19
TGTGCCAGTAGTATTTGGACTGGGGGCACTGGATTTAGCACAGATACGCAGTATTTT
CASSIWTGGTGFSTDTQYF
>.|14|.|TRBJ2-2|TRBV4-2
TGTGCCAGCAATGGCGGAACCAACACCGGGGAGCTGTTTTTT
CASNGGTNTGELFF
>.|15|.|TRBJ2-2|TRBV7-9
TGTGCCAGCAGCTTAGTTCCATCCATTACCGGGGAGCTGTTTTTT
CASSLVPSITGELFF
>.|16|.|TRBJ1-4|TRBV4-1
TGCGCCAGCAGCCCTCCGGGGGCCGCAACTAATGAAAAACTGTTTTTT
CASSPPGAATNEKLFF
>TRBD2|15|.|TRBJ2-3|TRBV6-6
TGTGCCAGCAGTAGACTAGCGGGGGACACAGATACGCAGTATTTT
CASSRLAGDTDTQYF
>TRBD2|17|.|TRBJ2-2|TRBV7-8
TGTGCCAGCAGCTTAGGCGCTACGGGGGGGCAAGCCGGGGAGCTGTTTTTT
CASSLGATGGQAGELFF
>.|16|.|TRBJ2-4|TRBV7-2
TGTGCCAGCAGCCACGGGCGGAGTACAGCCAAAAACATTCAGTACTTC
CASSHGRSTAKNIQYF
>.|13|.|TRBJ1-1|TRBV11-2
TGTGCCAGCAGCTTAGAACGTAACACTGAAGCTTTCTTT
CASSLERNTEAFF
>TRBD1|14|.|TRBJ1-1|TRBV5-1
TGCGCCAGCAGCTTCACAGGGGTGGGCACTGAAGCTTTCTTT
CASSFTGVGTEAFF
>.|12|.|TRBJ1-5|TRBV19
TGTGCCAGTAGTATCTCGGATCAGCCCCAGCATTTT
CASSISDQPQHF
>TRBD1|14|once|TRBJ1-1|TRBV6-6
TGTGCCAGCAGTAGGACAGGACGGAACACTGAAGCTTTCTTT
CASSRTGRNTEAFF
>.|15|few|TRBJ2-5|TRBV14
TGTGCCAGCAGCCCTGCCCGGGTTCTTATAGAGACCCAGTACTTC
CASSPARVLIETQYF
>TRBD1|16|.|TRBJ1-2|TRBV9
TGTGCCAGCAGCGTATCCCAAACGACAGGGGGCGATGGCTACACCTTC
CASSVSQTTGGDGYTF
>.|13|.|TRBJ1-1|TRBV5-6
TGTGCCAGCAGCTTTATCGTGAACACTGAAGCTTTCTTT
CASSFIVNTEAFF
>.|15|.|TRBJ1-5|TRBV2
TGTGCCAGCAGTTATACCAGAGATAGCAATCAGCCCCAGCATTTT
CASSYTRDSNQPQHF
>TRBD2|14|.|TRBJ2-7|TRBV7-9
TGTGCCAGCAGCTTTGTGACTAGCCCCTACGAGCAGTACTTC
CASSFVTSPYEQYF
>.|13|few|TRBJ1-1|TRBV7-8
TGTGCCAGCCCCCCAGAGGGAGAGACTGAAGCTTTCTTT
CASPPEGETEAFF
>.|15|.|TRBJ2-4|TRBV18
TGTGCCAGCTCACCTACCGGTCTAGCCAAAAACATTCAGTACTTC
CASSPTGLAKNIQYF
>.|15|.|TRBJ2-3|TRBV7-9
TGTGCCAGCAGCTTAATCAGTCGGCACACAGATACGCAGTATTTT
CASSLISRHTDTQYF
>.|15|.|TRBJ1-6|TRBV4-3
TGCGCCAGCAGCCAAGGGTTTGGGGGTAGCTCACCCCTCCACTTT
CASSQGFGGSSPLHF
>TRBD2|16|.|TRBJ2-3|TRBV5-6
TGTGCCAGCAGCGGGCGGGGCCTAGCGGGCACAGATACGCAGTATTTT
CASSGRGLAGTDTQYF
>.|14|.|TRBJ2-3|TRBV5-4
TGTGCCAGCAGCTCCGCTGGGAGCACAGATACGCAGTATTTT
CASSSAGSTDTQYF
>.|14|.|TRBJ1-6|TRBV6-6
TGTGCCAGCAGCCTCTTCCCGCGGGGGAAACCCCTCCACTTT
CASSLFPRGKPLHF
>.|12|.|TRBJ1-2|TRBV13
TGTGCCAGCAGCTTGGTCCTCTATGGCTACACCTTC
CASSLVLYGYTF
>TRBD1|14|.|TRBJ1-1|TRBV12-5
TGTGCTAGTGGGGGGACAGGGTTTGGCACTGAAGCTTTCTTT
CASGGTGFGTEAFF
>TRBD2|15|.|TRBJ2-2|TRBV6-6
TGTGCCAGCAGTTACTCTGCGGGGGGGACCGGGGAGCTGTTTTTT
CASSYSAGGTGELFF
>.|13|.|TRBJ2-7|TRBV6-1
TGTGCCAGTCAGTCTGACGGTACCTACGAGCAGTACTTC
CASQSDGTYEQYF